Below, 25 T cell receptor beta chains from the same sample are listed, as sequenced in a study of T cell repertoires in cytomegalovirus infection. Their antigens remain unidentified. TCRdb redid the calling of the reads with MiXCR, one entry per CDR3 protein. The repertoire consists of over 100,000 distinct CDR3 sequences, with 9.5% to 13% occurring once and the leading ten covering roughly 29%. Sequenced sample: PBMCs, sequenced either directly or after in vitro stimulation (not recorded which). These receptor sequences come from a human donor in good health (CMV status not recorded). Some clones in this sample may be carry-over from other donors' samples.

The chain uses TRBV7-9 and TRBJ2-3; possible D gene TRBD1, 5 bases. The CDR3 has 14 amino acids. The V gene lost 5 bases and the J gene lost 4 bases, with 13 bases spanning the gap. The germline V gene encodes CDR1 SEHNR and CDR2 FQNEAQ (reference sequence). CDR3 DNA sequence: TGTGCCAGCAGCCTTAGGGGCCAGGCAGATACGCAGTATTTT. Protein sequence: CASSLRGQADTQYF.

This clonotype was observed at least ten times. The rearrangement joins TRBV6-1 to TRBJ2-7; D is ambiguous. This CDR3 spans 13 amino acids. Germline V CDR1 and CDR2: MNHNS, SASEGT. The V end was cut by 4 bases, the J end by 0 bases, with 7 bases between. CDR3: CASSVGSSYEQYV. Here the CDR3 DNA reads TGTGCCAGCAGTGTGGGTAGCTCCTACGAGCAGTACGTC.

This clonotype was counted at least ten times. In nucleotides, the CDR3 is TGTGCCAGCAGCTTAGAAATAAAACCCTACGAGCAGTACTTC. Residues: CASSLEIKPYEQYF. The chain links TRBV7-9 to TRBJ2-7; D unclear. Germline V gives CDR1 SEHNR, CDR2 FQNEAQ (reference sequence). Trimming shortened V by 1 base and J by 2 bases, and 9 bases separated the two germline ends. This CDR3 region has 14 residues.

This clonotype has at least ten counts. The chain links TRBV23-1 to TRBJ2-1; perhaps TRBD2 as D (5 bases). TRBV23-1 is given ORF status, its function remaining uncertain. Trimming pared 8 bases from V and 5 bases from J, leaving 19 bases between. CDR3 size: 15 residues. The CDR3 region is CASAPGGPTNNEQFF. The CDR3 nucleotides read TGCGCCAGCGCACCCGGAGGTCCAACTAACAATGAGCAGTTCTTC.

In its sample, this clonotype was seen many times. V is TRBV4-1 and J is TRBJ2-7; no definite D call. The CDR3 is 15 residues long. V was clipped by 0 bases and J by 3 bases, with 12 bases between them. CDR1 and CDR2 from the germline V gene are MGHRA and YSYEKL. CDR3 DNA sequence: TGCGCCAGCAGCCAAGATAATCTACTGGTCTACGAGCAGTACTTC. Translated, it gives CASSQDNLLVYEQYF.

The rearrangement uses TRBV11-2 and TRBJ1-6; D not certain. The CDR3 consists of 14 residues. V was cut by 4 bases and J by 10 bases, with 14 bases left in between. Germline CDR1 SGHAT, CDR2 FQNNGV. The CDR3: CASSSVGWESPLHF. CDR3 bases: TGTGCCAGCAGCTCCGTGGGTTGGGAGTCACCCCTCCACTTT.

This clonotype was counted ten times or more. The rearrangement links TRBV6-2 or TRBV6-3 to TRBJ2-1; 11 nucleotides line up with TRBD2. The CDR3 covers 16 residues. The ends lost 6 bases at V and 2 bases at J; junction bases unmatched: 6. Germline V gene sequence: CDR1 MNHEY, CDR2 SVGEGT. The CDR3 DNA reads TGTGCCAGCAGGCCAACTAGCGGGAGAGCCTACAATGAGCAGTTCTTC. Translation gives CASRPTSGRAYNEQFF.

This clonotype has only a few counts. This chain uses TRBV19 with TRBJ1-5, with D maybe TRBD1 (5 bases). V gave up 1 base and J gave up 3 bases, with 10 bases separating them. The V gene's germline CDR1 is LNHDA and CDR2 SQIVND (reference sequence). The CDR3 is 15 residues long. This CDR3 reads CASSIGGAVNQPQHF. In DNA form, the CDR3 reads TGTGCCAGTAGTATAGGTGGGGCGGTCAATCAGCCCCAGCATTTT.

This clonotype has only a few counts. V and J are TRBV18 and TRBJ2-6; 7 bases align to TRBD2. Germline CDR1 reads KGHSH; CDR2 reads LQKENI. CDR3 length equals 18 residues. The trim removed 3 bases at V and 0 bases at J, leaving 8 bases unmatched. This CDR3 is CASSPYPGTNSGANVLTF. For the CDR3, the DNA is TGTGCCAGCTCACCGTACCCCGGGACTAACTCTGGGGCCAACGTCCTGACTTTC.

This clonotype is categorized as medium-sized. The rearrangement uses TRBV7-2 and TRBJ2-7; 10 nucleotides agree with TRBD2. The ends lost 1 base at V and 1 base at J; junction bases unmatched: 22. Germline CDR1 reads SGHTA; CDR2 reads FQGNSA. The CDR3 contains 22 residues. CDR3 amino acids: CASSLEESTSGLPAVRSYEQYF. In nucleotides, the CDR3 is TGTGCCAGCAGCTTAGAAGAATCGACTAGCGGGCTCCCAGCGGTTAGGTCCTACGAGCAGTACTTC.

This chain joins TRBV7-6 and TRBJ1-4, with unresolved D. Trimming shortened V by 6 bases and J by 14 bases, and 13 bases separated the two germline ends. Germline assignment: CDR1 SGHVS and CDR2 FNYEAQ. This CDR3 is 11 amino acids long. CDR3 protein: CASSRQATLFF. The DNA for the CDR3 is TGTGCCAGCAGTCGACAAGCCACGCTGTTTTTT.

This clonotype was seen ten or more times. The V and J genes are TRBV7-2 and TRBJ2-3; D unclear. Germline CDR1 reads SGHTA; CDR2 reads FQGNSA. This CDR3 spans 15 amino acids. Deletions cut 9 bases from V and 2 bases from J, with 18 bases between. The CDR3 DNA follows: TGTGCCAGTTCCCTAACTGGCGGCCCCACAGATACGCAGTATTTT. Translated: CASSLTGGPTDTQYF.

In this sample, this clonotype turned up many times. The chain couples TRBV7-2 to TRBJ2-7, with TRBD2 matching 8 bases. Germline V CDR1 and CDR2: SGHTA, FQGNSA. This CDR3 is 15 amino acids long. J gave up 3 bases and V 5 bases, and 9 bases lay outside the gene matches. CDR3 region: CASSKVAGQSYEQYF. CDR3 bases: TGTGCCAGCAGCAAAGTAGCGGGACAAAGCTACGAGCAGTACTTC.

CDR3 protein: CATNAQQETQYF. CDR3 bases: TGTGCCACCAATGCCCAGCAAGAGACCCAGTACTTC. V is TRBV6-6 and J is TRBJ2-5; D not resolved. The CDR3 sequence is 12 residues long. CDR1 is MNHNY and CDR2 is SVGAGI in the germline V gene (reference sequence). V was cut by 10 bases and J by 2 bases, with 11 bases left in between.

The V and J genes are TRBV2 and TRBJ1-2; D unresolved. Germline lookup yields CDR1 SNHLY and CDR2 FYNNEI. CDR3 length: 11 amino acids. Between the trimmed V and J ends, which lost 6 bases and 4 bases, there was a span of 6 bases. This chain's CDR3 is CASRPGYGYTF. CDR3 nucleotides: TGTGCCAGCAGACCGGGCTATGGCTACACCTTC.

There are a few counts of this clonotype. The chain uses TRBV7-9 and TRBJ2-7; D may match TRBD1 or TRBD2 (5 bases each). CDR3 length: 11 amino acids. The V and J ends lost 0 bases and 13 bases respectively, with 10 bases between them. CDR1 is SEHNR and CDR2 is FQNEAQ in the germline V gene (reference sequence). DNA for the CDR3: TGTGCCAGCAGCTTAGCGGGACGTGATTACTTC. It encodes CASSLAGRDYF. The variable domain in full, completed from reference TRBV7-9 and TRBJ2-7, reads DTGVSQNPRHKITKRGQNVTFRCDPISEHNRLYWYRQTLGQGPEFLTYFQNEAQLEKSRLLSDRFSAERPKGSFSTLEIQRTEQGDSAMYLCASSLAGRDYFGPGTRLTVT.

J is TRBJ1-2 and V is TRBV4-1; no clear D gene. V lost 2 bases to trimming and J lost 5 bases, with 12 bases between them. The CDR3 extends over 14 amino acids. Germline values: CDR1 MGHRA, CDR2 YSYEKL. For the CDR3, the DNA is TGCGCCAGCAGCCAAATCGGCCCTAGGTATGGCTACACCTTC. Its translation is CASSQIGPRYGYTF.

This clonotype was detected ten times or more. J is TRBJ2-7 and V is TRBV7-2; TRBD2 aligns across 7 bases. The germline V gene encodes CDR1 SGHTA and CDR2 FQGNSA. Trimming cost V 2 bases and J 5 bases; bases outside gene matches: 6. This CDR3 comprises 14 residues. CDR3 DNA: TGTGCCAGCAGCTTACGACTAGCCCCTAACGAGCAGTACTTC. Translation: CASSLRLAPNEQYF.

The sample holds many counts of this clonotype. The chain is built from TRBV7-9 and TRBJ2-1, with TRBD2 identical over 13 bases. CDR3 length equals 15 residues. J lost 6 bases, V lost 5 bases, and 4 bases had no gene match. Per the germline V gene, CDR1 is SEHNR and CDR2 is FQNEAQ (reference sequence). This CDR3 reads CASSILAGGPNEQFF. The CDR3 DNA reads as TGTGCCAGCAGCATACTAGCGGGAGGGCCCAATGAGCAGTTCTTC.

The V and J genes are TRBV12-3 or TRBV12-4 and TRBJ2-1, with D hard to call. Trimming removed 5 bases from V and 7 bases from J, with 18 bases in between. The CDR3 extends over 15 amino acids. CDR3 region: CASSPPVNEWNEQFF. The CDR3 DNA sequence: TGTGCCAGCAGTCCACCGGTGAATGAATGGAATGAGCAGTTCTTC.

The V gene is TRBV6-2 or TRBV6-3, the J gene TRBJ1-1; D call uncertain. CDR1 is MNHEY, CDR2 SVGEGT, per germline. The V end was cut by 5 bases, the J end by 3 bases, with 13 bases between. The CDR3 is 14 residues long. In DNA, the CDR3 is TGTGCCAGCAGTCCCAGAGTTGCCGACACTGAAGCTTTCTTT. Translating it yields CASSPRVADTEAFF.

The rearrangement joins TRBV6-2 or TRBV6-3 to TRBJ2-3, with unresolved D. Germline loops: CDR1 MNHEY, CDR2 SVGEGT. Trimming removed 0 bases at V and 1 base at J, with 14 bases between. The CDR3 length is 17 residues. This CDR3 is CASSYSWLQERTDTQYF. The CDR3 DNA is TGTGCCAGCAGTTACTCATGGCTTCAAGAACGCACAGATACGCAGTATTTT.

There are many counts of this clonotype. This sequence joins TRBV6-1 and TRBJ2-5, with 9 bases lining up with TRBD2. V was pared by 9 bases and J by 1 base, with 6 bases of the junction left unmatched. The CDR3 consists of 14 residues. Per the germline V gene, CDR1 is MNHNS and CDR2 is SASEGT. The CDR3: CARRGGGFQETQYF. The CDR3 DNA reads TGTGCCAGGCGGGGGGGGGGCTTCCAAGAGACCCAGTACTTC.

The DNA of the CDR3 is TGTGCCAGCCAGGTTAACCGGGACACCCGAGCAGATACGCAGTATTTT. It encodes CASQVNRDTRADTQYF. The chain has TRBV6-2 or TRBV6-3 and TRBJ2-3, with a possible D match to TRBD1 (6 bases). V was shortened by 8 bases and J by 4 bases, with 22 bases between the two germline ends. Germline V gene sequence: CDR1 MNHEY, CDR2 SVGEGT. The CDR3 totals 16 residues.

The CDR3 reads CSVYRDTEAFF. For the CDR3, the DNA is TGCAGCGTTTACAGAGACACTGAAGCTTTCTTT. The chain has TRBV29-1 and TRBJ1-1; the D is unclear. Deletions cut 5 bases from V and 3 bases from J, with 7 bases between. Germline V lookup: CDR1 SQVTM, CDR2 ANQGSEA. This CDR3 region has 11 residues. The full variable domain, completed using reference TRBV29-1 and TRBJ1-1, is SAVISQKPSRDICQRGTSLTIQCQVDSQVTMMFWYRQQPGQSLTLIATANQGSEATYESGFVIDKFPISRPNLTFSTLTVSNMSPEDSSIYLCSVYRDTEAFFGQGTRLTVV.